The T cell receptor beta chain under discussion was sequenced for a study of PD-L1 blockade in urothelial cancer. At the level of the study: Twenty-five of 29 patients were males with bladder-origin urothelial cancer. Prior chemotherapy regimens per patient numbered 0 to 3. Study-wide findings and caveats: Enhanced expansion of tumor-associated blood clones at 3 weeks characterized durable-benefit patients.

V shed 5 bases and J 5 bases; nucleotides not matched to a gene: 4. This CDR3 comprises 13 residues. Per germline, CDR1 SQVTM and CDR2 ANQGSEA. The time point was: pretreatment peripheral blood. Each patient presented with locally advanced or metastatic urothelial carcinoma. Comments on this clone: No antigen is known for it.

Assay used: immunoSEQ multiplex PCR; TCRdb lists only in-frame clones, some missing. The sample consists of about 130,000 clones, 65% to 85% of them appearing once. The sequencing used PBMCs, collected around atezolizumab (anti-PD-L1) treatment. The sequence was obtained from a man between 45 and 60 years old with urothelial cancer. The V and J genes are TRBV29-1 and TRBJ1-5; TRBD1 matches at 9 bases. The CDR3 DNA reads TGCAGCGTTAGGGACAGGGAGTATCAGCCCCAGCATTTT. Translating gives CSVRDREYQPQHF. Drawing the rest from reference TRBV29-1 and TRBJ1-5, the complete variable domain is SAVISQKPSRDICQRGTSLTIQCQVDSQVTMMFWYRQQPGQSLTLIATANQGSEATYESGFVIDKFPISRPNLTFSTLTVSNMSPEDSSIYLCSVRDREYQPQHFGDGTRLSIL.